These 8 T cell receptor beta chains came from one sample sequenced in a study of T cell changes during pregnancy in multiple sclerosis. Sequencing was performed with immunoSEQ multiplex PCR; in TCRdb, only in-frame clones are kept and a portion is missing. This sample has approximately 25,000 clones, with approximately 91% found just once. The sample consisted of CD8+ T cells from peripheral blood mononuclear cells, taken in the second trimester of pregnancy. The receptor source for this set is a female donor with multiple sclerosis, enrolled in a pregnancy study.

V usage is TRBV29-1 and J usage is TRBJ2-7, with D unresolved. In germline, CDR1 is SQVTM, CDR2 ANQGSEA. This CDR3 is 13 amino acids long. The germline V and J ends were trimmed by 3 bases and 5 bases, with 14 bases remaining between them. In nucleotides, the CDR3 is TGCAGCGTTGACGTTAACCCCGCGGACGAGCAGTACTTC. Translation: CSVDVNPADEQYF.

The CDR3 DNA reads as TGTGCCAGCACCGGAGTGGGTGAAGCTTTCTTT. Translating gives CASTGVGEAFF. The rearrangement uses TRBV9 and TRBJ1-1, with D unresolved. Per the germline V gene, CDR1 is SGDLS and CDR2 is YYNGEE. This CDR3 contains 11 residues. V shed 6 bases and J shed 7 bases, with 10 bases lying between them.

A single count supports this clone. The CDR3 DNA reads TGTGCCAGCAGTTTAATGAGGGGGTACACTGAAGCTTTCTTT. It is translated as CASSLMRGYTEAFF. The V and J genes are TRBV27 and TRBJ1-1, with D tentatively TRBD1 (6 bases). CDR3 size: 14 residues. Germline loops: CDR1 MNHEY, CDR2 SMNVEV (reference sequence). The V gene lost 2 bases and the J gene lost 3 bases, with 10 bases spanning the gap.

CDR3 bases: TGCGCCAGCAGGGCATGGCTCGAAAGCTCCTACAATGAGCAGTTCTTC. Amino acids: CASRAWLESSYNEQFF. The chain links TRBV5-1 to TRBJ2-1; unclear D gene. The CDR3 totals 16 residues. Germline V gene data show CDR1 as SGHRS and CDR2 as YFSETQ. V gave up 5 bases and J gave up 0 bases, with 15 bases separating them.

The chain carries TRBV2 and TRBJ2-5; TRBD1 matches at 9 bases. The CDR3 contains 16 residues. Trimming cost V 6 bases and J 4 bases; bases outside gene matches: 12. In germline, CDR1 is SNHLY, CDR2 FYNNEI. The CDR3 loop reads CASSPPTGTGIETQYF. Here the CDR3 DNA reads TGTGCCAGCAGCCCGCCGACCGGGACAGGGATAGAGACCCAGTACTTC.

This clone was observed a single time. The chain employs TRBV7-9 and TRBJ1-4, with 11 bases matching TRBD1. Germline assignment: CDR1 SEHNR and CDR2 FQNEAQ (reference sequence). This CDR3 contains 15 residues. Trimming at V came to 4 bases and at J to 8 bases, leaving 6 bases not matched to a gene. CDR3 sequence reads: CASSYGQGAGEKLFF. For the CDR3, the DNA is TGTGCCAGCAGCTACGGACAGGGGGCCGGGGAAAAACTGTTTTTT.

For the CDR3, the DNA is TGTGCCAGCAGTTTCGTAGCGGGGGCCTCTGCGCAGTACTTC. This gives the protein CASSFVAGASAQYF. The chain has TRBV27 and TRBJ2-7, with 9 nucleotides matching TRBD2. V was clipped by 3 bases and J by 9 bases; unmatched bases: 9. The CDR3 sequence is 14 residues long. From germline, CDR1 is MNHEY and CDR2 SMNVEV (reference sequence).

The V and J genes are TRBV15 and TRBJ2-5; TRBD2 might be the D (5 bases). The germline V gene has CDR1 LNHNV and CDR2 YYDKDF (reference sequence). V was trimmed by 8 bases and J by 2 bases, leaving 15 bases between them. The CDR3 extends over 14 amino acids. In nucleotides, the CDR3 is TGTGCCACCCCTCGTCTGCGGGTGCAAGAGACCCAGTACTTC. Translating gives CATPRLRVQETQYF.